The 21 T cell receptor beta chains in this list originate from one sample, sequenced in a study of metastatic and nonmetastatic thyroid tumors. TCRdb re-analyzed the PCR reads using MiXCR. Among around 46,000 clones listed, approximately 20% were seen once. All patients reached thyroid surgery having received no treatment beforehand. The specimen was blood. All receptors derive from a male donor with papillary thyroid cancer or a benign thyroid nodule (not recorded which). Some clones in this sample may be carry-over from other donors' samples.

This sequence joins TRBV12-3 or TRBV12-4 and TRBJ2-7, with TRBD2 identical over 11 bases. This CDR3 spans 15 amino acids. With V trimmed by 6 bases and J by 2 bases, 6 bases remained unmatched. The CDR3 DNA reads as TGTGCCAGCAGGGGCGGGACTAGCGGTACCTACGAGCAGTACTTC. Protein sequence: CASRGGTSGTYEQYF.

This clone showed up many times. The chain combines TRBV9 with TRBJ2-2; 9 nucleotides line up with TRBD1. Germline lookup yields CDR1 SGDLS and CDR2 YYNGEE. The V segment lost 4 bases and the J segment 6 bases; nucleotides outside the gene matches: 7. This CDR3 contains 15 residues. CDR3 DNA: TGTGCCAGCAGCCCCGGGACAGGGAGGGCCGGGGAGCTGTTTTTT. Translated: CASSPGTGRAGELFF.

This clone was detected ten times or more. The rearrangement uses TRBV30 and TRBJ2-7; possibly TRBD1 for D (6 bases). The CDR3 spans 14 residues. Per germline, CDR1 GTSNPN and CDR2 SVGIG (reference sequence). V lost 6 bases and J 1 base, leaving 16 bases between the germline ends. The CDR3 DNA is TGTGCCTGCAAACAGGGCACACTATCCTACGAGCAGTACTTC. Protein sequence: CACKQGTLSYEQYF.

This chain uses TRBV3-1 with TRBJ1-3, with 11 positions matching TRBD1. J lost 0 bases, V lost 0 bases, and 7 bases had no gene match. CDR3 size: 19 residues. Germline CDR1 reads LGHDT; CDR2 reads YNNKEL (reference sequence). CDR3 nucleotides: TGTGCCAGCAGCCAAGACGGGACAGGGGGTTTCTTCTCTGGAAACACCATATATTTT. It encodes CASSQDGTGGFFSGNTIYF. Combining the CDR3 with reference TRBV3-1 and TRBJ1-3 gives the whole variable domain DTAVSQTPKYLVTQMGNDKSIKCEQNLGHDTMYWYKQDSKKFLKIMFSYNNKELIINETVPNRFSPKSPDKAHLNLHINSLELGDSAVYFCASSQDGTGGFFSGNTIYFGEGSWLTVV.

The table lists this clone with a few counts. This chain joins TRBV19 and TRBJ1-2; D gene ambiguous. V gave up 6 bases and J gave up 3 bases, with 8 bases separating them. Germline CDR1 is LNHDA and CDR2 is SQIVND (reference sequence). The CDR3 length is 12 residues. The CDR3 coding sequence is TGTGCCAGTAGGACCCGGGACTATGGCTACACCTTC. Amino acids: CASRTRDYGYTF.

In this sample, this clone turned up many times. CDR3 nucleotide sequence: TGTGCCAGCAGCCCCGGACCCCCCCAGACCGGGGAGCTGTTTTTT. Protein sequence: CASSPGPPQTGELFF. V is TRBV7-6 and J is TRBJ2-2; no definite D call. The germline V and J ends were trimmed by 5 bases and 5 bases, with 15 bases remaining between them. Germline V CDR1 and CDR2: SGHVS, FNYEAQ. This CDR3 spans 15 amino acids.

The sample holds a few counts of this clone. The CDR3 sequence is CASSFVSSGSWYEQFF. The CDR3 coding sequence is TGTGCCAGCAGTTTTGTTTCTAGCGGGAGTTGGTATGAGCAGTTCTTC. V and J are TRBV28 and TRBJ2-1, with TRBD2 matching 10 bases. Germline V gene sequence: CDR1 MDHEN, CDR2 SYDVKM. V shed 3 bases and J 8 bases; nucleotides not matched to a gene: 10. The CDR3 runs 16 residues.

This clone occurred many times. This chain connects TRBV11-3 to TRBJ1-6; D remains unclear. V gave up 5 bases and J gave up 3 bases, with 14 bases separating them. The length of the CDR3 is 16 residues. Germline V lookup: CDR1 SGHNT, CDR2 YENEEA. CDR3 amino acids: CASSRPGRNYNSPLHF. DNA for the CDR3: TGTGCCAGCAGCCGTCCAGGCAGAAACTATAATTCACCCCTCCACTTT.

This clone was counted many times. This sequence joins TRBV4-2 and TRBJ2-3; D is perhaps TRBD1 or TRBD2 (7 bases each). Trimming pared 6 bases from V and 1 base from J, leaving 17 bases between. Per germline, CDR1 LGHNA and CDR2 YNFKEQ. This CDR3 has 16 residues. In DNA form, the CDR3 reads TGTGCCAGCAGAGAACTAGCGCAGGGGGGCACAGATACGCAGTATTTT. This sequence encodes CASRELAQGGTDTQYF.

The CDR3 coding sequence is TGTGCCAGCAGCCGCGGGGGGGCGGAAGAGACCCAGTACTTC. Its protein is CASSRGGAEETQYF. J is TRBJ2-5 and V is TRBV7-3, with 9 bases lining up with TRBD2. This CDR3 is 14 amino acids long. V shed 5 bases and J 3 bases; nucleotides not matched to a gene: 4. Germline values: CDR1 SGHTA, CDR2 FQGTGA.

There are many counts of this clone. The chain carries TRBV7-3 and TRBJ2-2; D unclear. V was clipped by 4 bases and J by 7 bases, with 7 bases between them. The germline gives CDR1 SGHTA, CDR2 FQGTGA. The CDR3 has 12 residues. The CDR3 bases are TGTGCCAGCAGCTCATATGGCGGGGAGCTGTTTTTT. This translates into CASSSYGGELFF.

This clone was observed many times. The rearrangement uses TRBV7-8 and TRBJ2-5; 7 bases map to TRBD2. The CDR3 contains 15 residues. CDR1 is SGHVS, CDR2 FQNEAQ, per germline. Trimming cost V 5 bases and J 2 bases; bases outside gene matches: 8. As DNA, the CDR3 is TGTGCCAGCAGCCCTCAGCGGGGATTACAAGAGACCCAGTACTTC. Encoded protein: CASSPQRGLQETQYF.

Many counts were recorded for this clone. A much larger clone lies a single base off, so this may be a read error. J is TRBJ1-5 and V is TRBV2; D is undetermined. Germline V gene sequence: CDR1 SNHLY, CDR2 FYNNEI. This CDR3 has 12 residues. Trimming shortened V by 6 bases and J by 7 bases, and 10 bases separated the two germline ends. The CDR3 spells CASRREIQPQHF. As DNA, the CDR3 is TGTGCCAGCAGGAGGGAGATCCAGCCCCAGCATTTT. Variable domain in full (rest from reference TRBV2 and TRBJ1-5): EPEVTQTPSHQVTQMGQEVILRCVPISNHLYFYWYRQILGQKVEFLVSFYNNEISEKSEIFDDQFSVERPDGSNFTLKIRSTKLEDSAMYFCASRREIQPQHFGDGTRLSIL.

In its sample, this clone was seen once. This chain connects TRBV7-9 to TRBJ1-4; D ambiguous. V was pared by 2 bases and J by 7 bases, with 8 bases between. The CDR3 consists of 13 residues. The germline V gene encodes CDR1 SEHNR and CDR2 FQNEAQ (reference sequence). CDR3 sequence (DNA): TGTGCCAGCAGCTTACAAACTGCTGAAAAACTGTTTTTT. Encoded protein: CASSLQTAEKLFF. The full variable domain, with the rest looked up from reference TRBV7-9 and TRBJ1-4, is DTGVSQNPRHKITKRGQNVTFRCDPISEHNRLYWYRQTLGQGPEFLTYFQNEAQLEKSRLLSDRFSAERPKGSFSTLEIQRTEQGDSAMYLCASSLQTAEKLFFGSGTQLSVL.

This clone was observed many times. The genes are TRBV7-6 and TRBJ1-6; D remains ambiguous. The CDR3 is made up of 16 amino acids. CDR1 SGHVS and CDR2 FNYEAQ come from the germline V gene. The ends were cut back, 6 bases at V and 8 bases at J, with 20 bases in the middle. The CDR3 DNA sequence: TGTGCCAGCAGGAAACGGGAGGGAAGAGATGATTCACCCCTCCACTTT. Translation gives CASRKREGRDDSPLHF.

V and J are TRBV6-1 and TRBJ2-7; 8 bases fit TRBD2. The CDR3 totals 14 residues. Unmatched junction bases numbered 7, after V lost 6 bases and J lost 3 bases. Looked up from germline, CDR1 is MNHNS and CDR2 is SASEGT. The CDR3 loop reads CASRQSGSRYEQYF. In DNA form, the CDR3 reads TGTGCCAGCAGACAGAGCGGGAGTCGCTACGAGCAGTACTTC.

This clone was seen a few times. CDR3: CASTGQANGAYEQYF. CDR3 DNA sequence: TGTGCCAGCACGGGACAGGCTAATGGGGCCTACGAGCAGTACTTC. This chain links TRBV6-1 with TRBJ2-7; 8 bases agree with TRBD1. The CDR3 sequence is 15 residues long. Germline V gene sequence: CDR1 MNHNS, CDR2 SASEGT. The junction had 10 bases not matched to a gene; V was cut back by 7 bases and J by 2 bases.

This clone came up a few times. The chain links TRBV27 to TRBJ2-7; tentative D call: TRBD1 (6 bases). Germline-derived CDR1 and CDR2 are MNHEY and SMNVEV (reference sequence). The CDR3 has 14 amino acids. V lost 5 bases and J lost 8, with 19 bases in between. The chain's CDR3 is CASSPPGPGVQQYF. In nucleotides, the CDR3 is TGTGCCAGCAGTCCACCAGGACCAGGGGTCCAGCAGTACTTC.

This clone was picked up many times. V and J are TRBV7-9 and TRBJ2-4; 7 bases are shared with TRBD2. The V gene end was trimmed by 5 bases and the J gene end by 6 bases; junction bases not matched to a gene: 13. From germline, CDR1 is SEHNR and CDR2 FQNEAQ (reference sequence). This CDR3 spans 16 amino acids. This CDR3 is CASSPPERGTRNIQYF. The CDR3 nucleotides are TGTGCCAGCAGCCCTCCGGAGCGGGGTACGCGAAACATTCAGTACTTC.

At least ten counts were recorded for this clone. The genes are TRBV16 and TRBJ2-4; 12 bases fit TRBD2. V was clipped by 1 base and J by 9 bases; unmatched bases: 7. The germline V gene has CDR1 KGHSY and CDR2 FQNENV. The CDR3 is 16 amino acids. The CDR3, as DNA: TGTGCCAGCAGCCAATGGGCCGGGACTAGCGGGCTCATTCAGTACTTC. Protein product: CASSQWAGTSGLIQYF.

The chain has TRBV20-1 and TRBJ2-3; unclear D gene. This CDR3 contains 11 residues. Germline CDR1 is DFQATT and CDR2 is SNEGSKA (reference sequence). Trimming took 3 bases from V and 6 from J, leaving 7 bases between them. CDR3 residues: CSASGRDTQYF. The CDR3 coding sequence is TGCAGTGCTAGCGGTCGGGATACGCAGTATTTT.